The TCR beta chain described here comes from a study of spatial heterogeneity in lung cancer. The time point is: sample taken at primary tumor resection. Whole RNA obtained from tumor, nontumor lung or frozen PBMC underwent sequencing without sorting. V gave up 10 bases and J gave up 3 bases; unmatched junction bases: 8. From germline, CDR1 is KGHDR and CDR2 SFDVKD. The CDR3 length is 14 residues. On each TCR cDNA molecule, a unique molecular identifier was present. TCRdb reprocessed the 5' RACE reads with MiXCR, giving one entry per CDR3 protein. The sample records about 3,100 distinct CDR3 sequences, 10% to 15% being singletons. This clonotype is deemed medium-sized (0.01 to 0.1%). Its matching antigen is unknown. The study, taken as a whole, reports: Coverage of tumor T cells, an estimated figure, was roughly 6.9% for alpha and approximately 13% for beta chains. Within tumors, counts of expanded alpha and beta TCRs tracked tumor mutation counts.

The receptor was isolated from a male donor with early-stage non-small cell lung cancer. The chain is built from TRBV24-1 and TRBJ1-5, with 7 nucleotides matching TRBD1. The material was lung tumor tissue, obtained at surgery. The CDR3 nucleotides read TGTGCCACTACCCGGGACAGCAACAATCAGCCCCAGCATTTT. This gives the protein CATTRDSNNQPQHF.